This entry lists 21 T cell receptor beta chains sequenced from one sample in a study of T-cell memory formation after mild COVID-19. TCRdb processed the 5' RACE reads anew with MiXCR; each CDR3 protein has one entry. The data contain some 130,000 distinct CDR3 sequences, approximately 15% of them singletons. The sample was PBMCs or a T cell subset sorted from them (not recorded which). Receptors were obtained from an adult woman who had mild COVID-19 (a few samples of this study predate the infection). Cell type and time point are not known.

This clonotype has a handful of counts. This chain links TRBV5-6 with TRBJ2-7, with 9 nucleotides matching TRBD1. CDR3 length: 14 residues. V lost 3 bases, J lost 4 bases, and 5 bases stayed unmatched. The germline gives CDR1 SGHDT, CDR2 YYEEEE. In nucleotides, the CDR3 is TGTGCCAGCAGCTGGGGGACAGGGATATACGAGCAGTACTTC. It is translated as CASSWGTGIYEQYF.

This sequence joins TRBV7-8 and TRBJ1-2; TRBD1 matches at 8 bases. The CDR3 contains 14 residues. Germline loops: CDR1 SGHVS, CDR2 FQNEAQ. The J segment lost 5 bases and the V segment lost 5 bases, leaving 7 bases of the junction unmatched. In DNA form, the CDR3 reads TGTGCCAGCAGCCCCAGGGACAGGCAATATGGCTACACCTTC. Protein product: CASSPRDRQYGYTF.

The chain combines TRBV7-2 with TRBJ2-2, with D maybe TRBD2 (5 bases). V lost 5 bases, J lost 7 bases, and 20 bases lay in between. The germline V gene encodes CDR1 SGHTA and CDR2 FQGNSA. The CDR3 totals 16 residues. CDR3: CASSLRGPSLGGELFF. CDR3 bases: TGTGCCAGCAGCCTCCGGGGTCCCTCCCTCGGCGGGGAGCTGTTTTTT.

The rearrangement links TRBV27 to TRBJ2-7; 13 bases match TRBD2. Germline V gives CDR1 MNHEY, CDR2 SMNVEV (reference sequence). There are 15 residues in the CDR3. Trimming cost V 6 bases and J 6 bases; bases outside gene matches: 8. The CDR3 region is CASSAWTSGRSEQYF. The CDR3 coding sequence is TGTGCCAGCAGCGCGTGGACTAGCGGGAGAAGCGAGCAGTACTTC.

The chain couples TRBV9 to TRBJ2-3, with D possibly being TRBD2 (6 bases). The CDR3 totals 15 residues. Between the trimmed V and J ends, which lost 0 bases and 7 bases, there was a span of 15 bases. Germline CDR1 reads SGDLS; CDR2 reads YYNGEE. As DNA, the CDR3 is TGTGCCAGCAGCGTAGTCGACGGGAGAGCAAATACGCAGTATTTT. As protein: CASSVVDGRANTQYF.

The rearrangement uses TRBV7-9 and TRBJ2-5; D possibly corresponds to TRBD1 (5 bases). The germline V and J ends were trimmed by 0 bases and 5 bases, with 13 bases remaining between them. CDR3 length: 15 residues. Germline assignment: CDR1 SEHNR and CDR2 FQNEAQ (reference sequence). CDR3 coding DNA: TGTGCCAGCAGCTTAGCTTTGGGGCGTAAGGAGACCCAGTACTTC. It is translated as CASSLALGRKETQYF.

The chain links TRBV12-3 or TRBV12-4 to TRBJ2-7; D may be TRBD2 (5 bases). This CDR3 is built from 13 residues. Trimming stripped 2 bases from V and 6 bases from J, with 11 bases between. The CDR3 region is CASSLSEGSEQYF. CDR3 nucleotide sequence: TGTGCCAGCAGTTTAAGCGAGGGAAGCGAGCAGTACTTC.

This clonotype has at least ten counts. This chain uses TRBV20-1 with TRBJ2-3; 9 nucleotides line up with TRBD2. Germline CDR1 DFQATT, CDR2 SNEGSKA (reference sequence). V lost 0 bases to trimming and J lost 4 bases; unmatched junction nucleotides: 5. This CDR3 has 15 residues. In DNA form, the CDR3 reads TGCAGTGCTAGAGAGTCGGCTAGCGGGGCAGATACGCAGTATTTT. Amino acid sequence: CSARESASGADTQYF.

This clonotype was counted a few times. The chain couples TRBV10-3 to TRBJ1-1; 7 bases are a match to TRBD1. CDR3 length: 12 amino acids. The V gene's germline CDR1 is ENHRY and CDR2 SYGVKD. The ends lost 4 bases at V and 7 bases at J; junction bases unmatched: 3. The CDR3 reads CAISAGGGEAFF. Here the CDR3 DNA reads TGTGCCATCAGTGCAGGGGGAGGTGAAGCTTTCTTT.

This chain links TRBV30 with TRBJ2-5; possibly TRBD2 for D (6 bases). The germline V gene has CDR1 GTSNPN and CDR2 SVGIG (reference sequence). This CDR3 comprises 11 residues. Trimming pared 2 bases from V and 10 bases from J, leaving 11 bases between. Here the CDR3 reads CAWSSTRDQYF. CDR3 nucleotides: TGTGCCTGGAGTTCGACTAGGGACCAGTACTTC.

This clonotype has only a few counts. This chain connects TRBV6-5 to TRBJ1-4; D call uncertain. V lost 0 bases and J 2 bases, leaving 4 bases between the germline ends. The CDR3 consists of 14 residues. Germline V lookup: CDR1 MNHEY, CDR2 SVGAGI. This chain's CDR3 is CASSYSGTNEKLFF. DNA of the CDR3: TGTGCCAGCAGTTACTCCGGGACTAATGAAAAACTGTTTTTT.

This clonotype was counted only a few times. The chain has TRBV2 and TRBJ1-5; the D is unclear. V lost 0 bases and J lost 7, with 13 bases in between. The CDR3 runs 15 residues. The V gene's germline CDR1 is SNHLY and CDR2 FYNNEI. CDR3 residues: CASSEALRANQPQHF. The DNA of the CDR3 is TGTGCCAGCAGTGAAGCGCTTCGGGCAAACCAGCCCCAGCATTTT.

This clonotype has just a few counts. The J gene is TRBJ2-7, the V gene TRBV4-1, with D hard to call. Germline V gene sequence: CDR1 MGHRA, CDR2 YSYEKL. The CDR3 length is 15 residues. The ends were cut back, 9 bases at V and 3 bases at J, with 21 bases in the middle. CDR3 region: CASRRTPSYNYEQYF. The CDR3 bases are TGCGCCAGTCGGAGAACCCCGTCCTATAACTACGAGCAGTACTTC.

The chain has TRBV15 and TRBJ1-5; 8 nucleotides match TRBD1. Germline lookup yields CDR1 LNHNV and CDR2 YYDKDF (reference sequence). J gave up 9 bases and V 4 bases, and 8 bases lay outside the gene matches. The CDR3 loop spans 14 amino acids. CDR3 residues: CATSIDRGPGPQHF. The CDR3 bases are TGTGCCACCAGCATAGACAGGGGACCCGGGCCCCAGCATTTT.

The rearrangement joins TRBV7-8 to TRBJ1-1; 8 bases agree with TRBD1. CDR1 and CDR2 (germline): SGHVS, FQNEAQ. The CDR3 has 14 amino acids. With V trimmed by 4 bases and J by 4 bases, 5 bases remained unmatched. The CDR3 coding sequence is TGTGCCAGCAGCTATTACAGGGGGACCACTGAAGCTTTCTTT. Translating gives CASSYYRGTTEAFF.

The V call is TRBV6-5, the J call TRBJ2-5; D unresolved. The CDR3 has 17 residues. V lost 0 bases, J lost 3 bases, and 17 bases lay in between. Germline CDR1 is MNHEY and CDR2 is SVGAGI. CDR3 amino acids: CASSYSRPYIVEETQYF. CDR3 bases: TGTGCCAGCAGTTACTCTAGGCCGTATATCGTGGAAGAGACCCAGTACTTC.

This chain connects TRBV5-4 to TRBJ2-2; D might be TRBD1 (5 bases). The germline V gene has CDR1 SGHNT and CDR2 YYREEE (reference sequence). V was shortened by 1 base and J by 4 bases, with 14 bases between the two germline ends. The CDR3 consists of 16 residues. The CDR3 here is CASSLRATAPTGELFF. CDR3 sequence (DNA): TGTGCCAGCAGCTTGAGGGCGACAGCCCCCACCGGGGAGCTGTTTTTT.

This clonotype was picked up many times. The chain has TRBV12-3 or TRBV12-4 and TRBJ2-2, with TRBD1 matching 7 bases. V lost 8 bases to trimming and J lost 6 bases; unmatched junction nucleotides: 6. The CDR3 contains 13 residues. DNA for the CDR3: TGTGCCAGCCGTACAGGGGACGCCGGGGAGCTGTTTTTT. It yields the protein CASRTGDAGELFF.

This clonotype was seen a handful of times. The CDR3 sequence is CASSVSPDRGGYTF. DNA for the CDR3: TGTGCCAGCAGCGTATCCCCGGACAGGGGTGGCTACACCTTC. This rearrangement joins TRBV9 to TRBJ1-2; 9 positions agree with TRBD1. Germline V gene sequence: CDR1 SGDLS, CDR2 YYNGEE. This CDR3 comprises 14 residues. Trimming removed 1 base from V and 7 bases from J; junction bases left unmatched: 5.

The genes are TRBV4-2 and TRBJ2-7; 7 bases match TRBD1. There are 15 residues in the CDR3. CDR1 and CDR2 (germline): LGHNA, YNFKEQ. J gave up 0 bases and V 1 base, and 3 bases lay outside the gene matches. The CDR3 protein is CASSQVGGPSYEQYF. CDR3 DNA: TGTGCCAGCAGCCAAGTAGGGGGCCCCTCCTACGAGCAGTACTTC.

The CDR3 DNA reads TGCGCCAGCAGCAGGGACAGACCCAACACCGGGGAGCTGTTTTTT. This encodes CASSRDRPNTGELFF. The rearrangement links TRBV5-1 to TRBJ2-2, with 7 positions matching TRBD1. CDR3 length: 15 amino acids. V lost 4 bases, J lost 2 bases, and 5 bases stayed unmatched. From germline, CDR1 is SGHRS and CDR2 YFSETQ.